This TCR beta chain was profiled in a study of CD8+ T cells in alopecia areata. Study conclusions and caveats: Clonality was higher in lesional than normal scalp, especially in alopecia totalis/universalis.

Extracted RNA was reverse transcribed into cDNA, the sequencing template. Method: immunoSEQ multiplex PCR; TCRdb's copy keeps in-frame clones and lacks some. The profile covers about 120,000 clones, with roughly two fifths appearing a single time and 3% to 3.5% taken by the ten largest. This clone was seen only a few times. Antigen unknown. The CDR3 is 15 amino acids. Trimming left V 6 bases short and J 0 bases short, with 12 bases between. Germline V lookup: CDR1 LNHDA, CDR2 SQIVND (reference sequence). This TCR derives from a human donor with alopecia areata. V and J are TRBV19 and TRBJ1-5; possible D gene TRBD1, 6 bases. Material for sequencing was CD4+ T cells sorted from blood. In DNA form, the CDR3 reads TGTGCCAGTAGCCGAGGACAGTATAGCAATCAGCCCCAGCATTTT. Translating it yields CASSRGQYSNQPQHF.